This T cell receptor beta chain was found in a study of T-cell memory formation after mild COVID-19 (dated by TCRdb to the early 2020s). For context, the study as a whole: TCR sequence clusters from the two donors were found to be largely donor specific. In a couple of donors, T-cell clones that expanded and contracted after mild COVID-19 were tracked by sequencing TCRalpha and TCRbeta repertoires over time. The cohort comprised two young, previously healthy adult volunteers, one female and one male. Study-wide findings and limitations: Contracting CD4+ clones were located mainly in the CM and EM memory subsets, whereas CD8+ clones were found to be enriched in EMRA. SARS-CoV-2 specificity of the second-wave clones peaking on day 37 was not confirmed. The detection of some responding clones in pre-infection memory suggests that pre-existing cross-reactive memory T cells joined the SARS-CoV-2 response. Clones that contracted from day 15 to 85 showed balanced CD4/CD8 phenotypes, whereas a second wave of clones that expanded from day 15 to 37 leaned towards CD4+. The study included only a couple of mild cases, and larger cohorts that include severe cases with pre-infection samples were judged to be necessary.

V was cut back by 4 bases and J by 0 bases, leaving a gap of 11 bases between them. Looking up the germline V gene yields CDR1 SGHRS and CDR2 YFSETQ. Measured from the cysteine to the phenylalanine, the CDR3 is 14 residues long. Left in the record is the CDR3 DNA by itself, 42 bases read in frame from the first base. The reads were generated on an Illumina NovaSeq 6000. TCRalpha and TCRbeta cDNA libraries were constructed by 5'RACE with constant-segment primers, with sample barcodes and unique molecular identifiers being introduced. RNA was extracted from every sample with Trizol reagent. Libraries were amplified in two PCR steps, with a second sample barcode and Illumina TruSeq adapters added in the second step. The libraries were sequenced on an Illumina NovaSeq using 2 x 150 bp paired-end reads. From the authors' description of their analysis: The reads were demultiplexed and collapsed into UMI-guided consensus sequences using migec v1.2.7. With mixcr v2.1.11, UMI consensuses were aligned to TRA and TRB V and J templates and assembled into clonotypes. A clonotype was counted as expanded or contracted only when both edgeR and NoisET called the clonotype significant, with the noise models trained on biological replicates. For edgeR calls, the cutoffs were a false discovery rate-adjusted p below 0.01 and a log2 fold-change threshold of 1. As an exploratory analysis of dynamics, max-normalized trajectories of the 1000 most abundant clonotypes were examined with PCA combined with hierarchical clustering. Each responding clone was given a CD4 or CD8 phenotype based on the CD4+ and CD8+ repertoires, which had been sequenced separately. TCRdb passed the public sequencing reads through fastp at Q25 and MiXCR, retaining productive beta sequences. Under each unique CDR3 protein, matching rows form one entry showing the most common genes and DNA. V and J calls and clone size were set by TCRdb, not the authors. For this sample the table gives hundreds of thousands of distinct CDR3 sequences, of which roughly 20% were detected only once. The ten largest clonotypes hold about 8.7% of the sample.

Comment on this clonotype: Its recognized antigen is unknown. The input lacks base qualities; no much larger clone sits a single base away.

Ficoll-Paque density gradient centrifugation was used to isolate PBMCs. The chain joins TRBV5-1 to TRBJ2-7, with the D segment identity uncertain. This clonotype originated in an adult woman who had mild COVID-19 (a few samples of this study predate the infection). The sample titles of this study are shuffled in the database, so cell type and time point are left out; the donor was told from shared clones. Sequences were obtained from PBMCs or a T cell subset sorted from them (not recorded which). The CDR3 amino acid sequence is: CASSADTFSYEQYF. DNA sequence: TGCGCCAGCAGCGCCGACACCTTCTCCTACGAGCAGTACTTC.